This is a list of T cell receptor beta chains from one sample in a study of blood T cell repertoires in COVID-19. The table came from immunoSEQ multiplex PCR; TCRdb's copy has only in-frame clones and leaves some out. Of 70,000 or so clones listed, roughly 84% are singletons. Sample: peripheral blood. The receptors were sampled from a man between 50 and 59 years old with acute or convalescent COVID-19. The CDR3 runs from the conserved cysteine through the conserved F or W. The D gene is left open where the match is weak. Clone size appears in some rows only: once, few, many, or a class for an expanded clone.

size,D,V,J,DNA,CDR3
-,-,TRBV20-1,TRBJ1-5,TGCAGTGCTAGTGCGGGAACGGGTCAGCCCCAGCATTTT,CSASAGTGQPQHF
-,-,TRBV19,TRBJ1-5,TGTGCCAGTAGTCTCACGGGGGGGCCCCAGCATTTT,CASSLTGGPQHF
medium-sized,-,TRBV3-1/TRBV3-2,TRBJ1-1,TGTGCCAGCAGCCAATCAGGGGTTGGCACTGAAGCTTTCTTT,CASSQSGVGTEAFF
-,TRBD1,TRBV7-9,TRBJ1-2,TGTGCCAGCAGCCCACAGGGGCCTACTAACTATGGCTACACCTTC,CASSPQGPTNYGYTF
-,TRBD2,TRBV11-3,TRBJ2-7,TGTGCCAGCTCCCTGAGCGGGGGACCATCCTACGAGCAGTACTTC,CASSLSGGPSYEQYF
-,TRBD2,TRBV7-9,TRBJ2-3,TGTGCCAGCAGCTTACTATACAGCGGGGGAAGCACAGATACGCAGTATTTT,CASSLLYSGGSTDTQYF
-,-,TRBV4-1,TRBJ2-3,TGCGCCAGCAGCCTAACCCACAGACCCGAAAGCACAGATACGCAGTATTTT,CASSLTHRPESTDTQYF
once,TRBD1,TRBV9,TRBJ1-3,TGTGCCAGCAGCGCGACCTCGCGGCGGGACAGGGCCTCTGGAAACACCATATATTTT,CASSATSRRDRASGNTIYF
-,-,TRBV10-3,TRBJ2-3,TGTGCCATCAGTGCTCCGGGAGGCACAGATACGCAGTATTTT,CAISAPGGTDTQYF
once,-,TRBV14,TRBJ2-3,TGTGCCAGCAGCCCTCGACTCTACACGGATACGCAGTATTTT,CASSPRLYTDTQYF
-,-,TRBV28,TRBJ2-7,TGTGCCAGCACACTGGGAGCTTACGAGCAGTACTTC,CASTLGAYEQYF
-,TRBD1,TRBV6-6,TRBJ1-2,TGTGCCAGCAGACGAGACCGGGACAGGGGTTTTTTCTATGGCTACACCTTC,CASRRDRDRGFFYGYTF
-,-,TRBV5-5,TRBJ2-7,TGTGCCAGCAGCTTGGACAGTCCCCTCTCCTACGAGCAGTACTTC,CASSLDSPLSYEQYF
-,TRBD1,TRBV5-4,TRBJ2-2,TGTGCCAGCAGCTTCCGGGACAGTTACACCGGGGAGCTGTTTTTT,CASSFRDSYTGELFF
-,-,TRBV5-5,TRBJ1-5,TGTGCCAGCAGCTTGGACAGGCGTTATAGCAATCAGCCCCAGCATTTT,CASSLDRRYSNQPQHF
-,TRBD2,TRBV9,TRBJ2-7,TGTGCCAGCAGCGTAGGACTAGCGGGGGGTTACGAGCAGTACTTC,CASSVGLAGGYEQYF
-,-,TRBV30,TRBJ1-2,TGTGCCTGGACAGGGTTCTACGGCTACACCTTC,CAWTGFYGYTF
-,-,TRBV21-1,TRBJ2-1,TGTGCCAGCAGGTCCGGGACTAGGGAGTACAATGAGCAGTTCTTC,CASRSGTREYNEQFF
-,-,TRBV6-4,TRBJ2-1,TGTGCCAGCAGTGACACCCCGGGGTATGAGCAGTTCTTC,CASSDTPGYEQFF
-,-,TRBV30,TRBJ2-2,TGTGCCTGGAGTGTACCGGGTGCTAGTGGAAACACCGGGGAGCTGTTTTTT,CAWSVPGASGNTGELFF
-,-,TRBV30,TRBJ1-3,TGTGCCTGGGGAGACAGGCTAAACACCATATATTTT,CAWGDRLNTIYF
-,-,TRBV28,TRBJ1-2,TGTGCCAGCAGTTTAGGCGGGTCGCCTGCCTATGGCTACACCTTC,CASSLGGSPAYGYTF
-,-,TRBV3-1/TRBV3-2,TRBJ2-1,TGTGCCAGCAGCCAAATGAGCTATTACAATGAGCAGTTCTTC,CASSQMSYYNEQFF
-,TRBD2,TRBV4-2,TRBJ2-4,TGTGCCAGCAGCCAAGACGGACTAGCGGGAGATAGGGTAGCCAAAAACATTCAGTACTTC,CASSQDGLAGDRVAKNIQYF
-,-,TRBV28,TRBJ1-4,TGTGCCAGCACCTCAGGGATCTCTAATGAAAAACTGTTTTTT,CASTSGISNEKLFF
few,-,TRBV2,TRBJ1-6,TGTGCCAGCGTCCTTTATAATTCACCCCTCCACTTT,CASVLYNSPLHF
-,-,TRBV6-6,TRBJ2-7,TGTGCCAGCAGTTACGCTAGCGCCTACGAGCAGTACTTC,CASSYASAYEQYF
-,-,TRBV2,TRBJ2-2,TGTGCCAGCCGGGGGGCGCGGACCGGGGAGCTGTTTTTT,CASRGARTGELFF
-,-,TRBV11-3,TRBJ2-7,TGTGCCAGCAGCCCGGGACACTACGAGCAGTACTTC,CASSPGHYEQYF
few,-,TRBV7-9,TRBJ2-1,TGTGCCAGCAGCTTACAAGCGGAACGGAGCAATGAGCAGTTCTTC,CASSLQAERSNEQFF
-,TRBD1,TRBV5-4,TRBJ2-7,TGTGCCAGCAGCCTTCGACAGGGGTACGAGCAGTACTTC,CASSLRQGYEQYF
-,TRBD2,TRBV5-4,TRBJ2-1,TGTGCCAGCAGCTCCGGAGGCGCGGGAGTCTACAATGAGCAGTTCTTC,CASSSGGAGVYNEQFF
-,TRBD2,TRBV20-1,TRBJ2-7,TGCAGTGCTAGTACTAGCGGGAGATTCTACGAGCAGTACTTC,CSASTSGRFYEQYF
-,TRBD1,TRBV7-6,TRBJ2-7,TGTGCCAGCAGTTCAGACAGGGGCCGCACCGACGAGCAGTACTTC,CASSSDRGRTDEQYF
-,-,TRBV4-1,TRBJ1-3,TGCGCCAGCAGCCAAGCCCGGGGGAACACCATATATTTT,CASSQARGNTIYF
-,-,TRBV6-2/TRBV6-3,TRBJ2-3,TGTGCCAGCAGTTGGTGGGAAGGGGGCACAGATACGCAGTATTTT,CASSWWEGGTDTQYF
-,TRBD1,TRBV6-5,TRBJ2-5,TGTGCCAGCAGTTACCTGGACAGGTTAGAGACCCAGTACTTC,CASSYLDRLETQYF
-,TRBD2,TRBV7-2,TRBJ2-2,TGTGCCAGCAGCTTAATAAGCGGGGCGAACACCGGGGAGCTGTTTTTT,CASSLISGANTGELFF
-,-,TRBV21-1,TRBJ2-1,TGTGCCAGCAGCAATATAGATGGGCGGGAGGGCCGAGATGAGCAGTTCTTC,CASSNIDGREGRDEQFF
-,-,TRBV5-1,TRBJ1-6,TGCGCCAGCAGCTTGGATGATCGGGTATTAAATTCACCCCTCCACTTT,CASSLDDRVLNSPLHF
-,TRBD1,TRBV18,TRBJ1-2,TGTGCCAGCTCACCTGCGGACAGGGAGGAATGGTATGGCTACACCTTC,CASSPADREEWYGYTF
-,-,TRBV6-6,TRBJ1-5,TGTGCCAGCAGTTACCGTAATCAGCCCCAGCATTTT,CASSYRNQPQHF
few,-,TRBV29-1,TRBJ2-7,TGCAGCGCCGGGGGACGGATCGGGTACGAGCAGTACTTC,CSAGGRIGYEQYF
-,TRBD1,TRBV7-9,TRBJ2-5,TGTGCCAGCAGCTTACAGACAGGGGTAGGGCAAGAGACCCAGTACTTC,CASSLQTGVGQETQYF
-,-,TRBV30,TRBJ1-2,TGTGCCTGGAGTCCCCCCCTGGACGGGGTCTATGGCTACACCTTC,CAWSPPLDGVYGYTF